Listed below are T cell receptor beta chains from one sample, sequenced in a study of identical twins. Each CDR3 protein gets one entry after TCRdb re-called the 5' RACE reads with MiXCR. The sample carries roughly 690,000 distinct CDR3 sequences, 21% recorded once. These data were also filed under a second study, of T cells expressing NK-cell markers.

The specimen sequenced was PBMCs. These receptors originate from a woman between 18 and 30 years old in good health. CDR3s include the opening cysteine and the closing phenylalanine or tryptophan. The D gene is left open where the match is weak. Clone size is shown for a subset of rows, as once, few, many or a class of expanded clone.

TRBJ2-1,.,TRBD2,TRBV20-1,CSASTGTSGGGEQFF,TGCAGTGCTAGCACCGGGACTAGCGGGGGCGGTGAGCAGTTCTTC
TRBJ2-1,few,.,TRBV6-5,CASSSNSNEQFF,TGTGCCAGCAGTTCTAACTCCAATGAGCAGTTCTTC
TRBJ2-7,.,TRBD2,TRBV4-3,CASSPTGLAGGPAYEQYF,TGCGCCAGCAGTCCCACGGGACTAGCGGGAGGGCCAGCGTACGAGCAGTACTTC
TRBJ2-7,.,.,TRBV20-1,CSARDSRAGYEQYF,TGCAGTGCTAGAGATAGTAGAGCGGGTTACGAGCAGTACTTC
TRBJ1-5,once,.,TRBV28,CASNRGGNQPQHF,TGTGCCAGCAATAGAGGCGGCAATCAGCCCCAGCATTTT
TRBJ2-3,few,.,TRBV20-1,CSARDRAARGTQYF,TGCAGTGCTAGAGATCGGGCGGCACGGGGTACGCAGTATTTT
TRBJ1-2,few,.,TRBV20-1,CSAVEDDYGYTF,TGCAGTGCTGTAGAGGACGACTATGGCTACACCTTC
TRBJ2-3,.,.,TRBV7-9,CASTPGTSIDTQYF,TGTGCCAGCACGCCGGGGACATCGATAGATACGCAGTATTTT
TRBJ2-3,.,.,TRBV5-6,CASSLMTGEGDTQYF,TGTGCCAGCAGCTTGATGACGGGAGAGGGAGATACGCAGTATTTT
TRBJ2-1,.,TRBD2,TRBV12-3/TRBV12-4,CASTPGTSGYNEQFF,TGTGCCAGCACCCCCGGGACTAGCGGGTACAATGAGCAGTTCTTC
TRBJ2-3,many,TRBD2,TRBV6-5,CASSYVSGRSDTQYF,TGTGCCAGCAGTTACGTTAGCGGGAGGTCAGATACGCAGTATTTT
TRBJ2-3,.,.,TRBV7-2,CASSLNQGAGSEDTQYF,TGTGCCAGCAGCTTAAACCAAGGGGCGGGGTCCGAAGATACGCAGTATTTT
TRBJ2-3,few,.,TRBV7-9,CASGPTPLSDTQYF,TGTGCCAGCGGACCCACCCCGTTATCAGATACGCAGTATTTT
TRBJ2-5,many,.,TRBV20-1,CSASSAGRETQYF,TGCAGTGCTAGCTCAGCAGGGAGGGAGACCCAGTACTTC
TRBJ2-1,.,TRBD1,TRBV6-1,CASRTGTGTYNEQFF,TGTGCCAGCAGGACCGGGACAGGGACATACAATGAGCAGTTCTTC
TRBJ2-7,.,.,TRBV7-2,CASSRHTYSYEQYF,TGTGCCAGCAGCCGTCACACCTACTCCTACGAGCAGTACTTC
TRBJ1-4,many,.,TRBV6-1,CASRRTFTNEKLFF,TGTGCCAGCCGCCGTACGTTTACTAATGAAAAACTGTTTTTT
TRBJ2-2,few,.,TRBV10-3,CAISGSGTATGELFF,TGTGCCATCAGTGGCTCCGGGACGGCTACCGGCGAGCTGTTTTTT
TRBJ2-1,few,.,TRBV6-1,CASSRLPGGPHNEQFF,TGTGCCAGCAGTCGACTACCGGGGGGCCCCCATAATGAGCAGTTCTTC
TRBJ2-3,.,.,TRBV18,CASSSGPEGVSDTQYF,TGTGCCAGCTCATCCGGGCCGGAAGGTGTGTCGGATACGCAGTATTTT
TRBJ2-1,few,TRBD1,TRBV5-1,CASTNLAGSQTGGSYNEQFF,TGCGCCAGCACTAACCTCGCGGGAAGTCAGACAGGGGGCAGCTACAATGAGCAGTTCTTC
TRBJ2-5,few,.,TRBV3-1,CASSPAGVPQYF,TGTGCCAGCAGCCCCGCAGGTGTGCCCCAGTACTTC
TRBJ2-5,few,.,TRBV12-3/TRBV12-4,CASGLAETQYF,TGTGCCAGCGGGTTAGCGGAGACCCAGTACTTC
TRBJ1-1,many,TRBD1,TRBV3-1,CASSQVAGGETEAFF,TGTGCCAGCAGCCAAGTGGCAGGGGGCGAAACTGAAGCTTTCTTT
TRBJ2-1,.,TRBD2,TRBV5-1,CASSISGNNEQFF,TGCGCCAGCAGCATTAGCGGGAACAATGAGCAGTTCTTC